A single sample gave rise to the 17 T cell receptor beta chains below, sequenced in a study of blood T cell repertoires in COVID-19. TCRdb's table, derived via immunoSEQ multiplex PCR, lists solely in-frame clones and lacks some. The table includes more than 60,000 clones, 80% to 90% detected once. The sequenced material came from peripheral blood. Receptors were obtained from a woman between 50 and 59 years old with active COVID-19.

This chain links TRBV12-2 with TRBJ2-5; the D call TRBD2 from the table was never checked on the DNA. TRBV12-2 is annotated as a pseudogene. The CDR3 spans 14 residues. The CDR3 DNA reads TGTGCAAGTCGCCTTAGCGGGGCGAAAGAGACCCAGTACTTC. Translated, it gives CASRLSGAKETQYF.

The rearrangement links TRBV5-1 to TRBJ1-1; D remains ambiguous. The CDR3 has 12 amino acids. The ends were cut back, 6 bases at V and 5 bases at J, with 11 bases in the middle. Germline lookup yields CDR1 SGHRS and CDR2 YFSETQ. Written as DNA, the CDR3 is TGCGCCAGCAAAAGCGGCGGGACTGAAGCTTTCTTT. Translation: CASKSGGTEAFF.

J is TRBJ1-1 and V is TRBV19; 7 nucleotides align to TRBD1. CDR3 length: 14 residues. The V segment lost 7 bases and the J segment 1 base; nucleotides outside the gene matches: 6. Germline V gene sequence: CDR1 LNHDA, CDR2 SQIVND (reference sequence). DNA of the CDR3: TGTGCCAGTATCACCGGGACAGCGAACACTGAAGCTTTCTTT. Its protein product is CASITGTANTEAFF.

CDR3 bases: TGTGCCAGCAGCCAGGCCAGGTACACTGAAGCTTTCTTT. Translated, it gives CASSQARYTEAFF. The chain is built from TRBV3-1 (or the pseudogene TRBV3-2) and TRBJ1-1; D gene ambiguous. Germline V lookup: CDR1 LGHDT, CDR2 YNNKEL (reference sequence). The CDR3 runs to 13 residues. Between the trimmed V and J ends, which lost 3 bases and 3 bases, there was a span of 8 bases.

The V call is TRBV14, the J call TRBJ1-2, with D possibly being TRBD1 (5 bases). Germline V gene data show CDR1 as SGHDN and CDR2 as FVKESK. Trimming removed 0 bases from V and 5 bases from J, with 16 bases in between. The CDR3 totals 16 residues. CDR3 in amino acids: CASSQDIWGKGYGYTF. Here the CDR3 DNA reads TGTGCCAGCAGCCAAGATATATGGGGAAAGGGGTATGGCTACACCTTC.

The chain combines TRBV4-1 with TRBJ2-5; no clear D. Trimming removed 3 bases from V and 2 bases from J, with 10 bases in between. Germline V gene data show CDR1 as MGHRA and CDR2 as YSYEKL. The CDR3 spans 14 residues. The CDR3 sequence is CASSQKQVQETQYF. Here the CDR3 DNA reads TGCGCCAGCAGCCAGAAACAAGTACAAGAGACCCAGTACTTC.

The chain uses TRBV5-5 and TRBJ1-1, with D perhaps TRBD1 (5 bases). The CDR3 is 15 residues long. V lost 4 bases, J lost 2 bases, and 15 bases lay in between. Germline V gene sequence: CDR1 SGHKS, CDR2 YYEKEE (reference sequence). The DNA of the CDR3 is TGTGCCAGCAGCCCTACCACAGGCGTCAACACTGAAGCTTTCTTT. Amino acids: CASSPTTGVNTEAFF.

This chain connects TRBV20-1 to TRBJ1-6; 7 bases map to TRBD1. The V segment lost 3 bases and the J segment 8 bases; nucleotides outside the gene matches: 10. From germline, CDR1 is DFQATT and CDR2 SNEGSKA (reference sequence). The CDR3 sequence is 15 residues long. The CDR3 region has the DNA TGCAGTGCTAGTTTCGGGACAGCCGGGGATTCACCCCTCCACTTT. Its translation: CSASFGTAGDSPLHF.

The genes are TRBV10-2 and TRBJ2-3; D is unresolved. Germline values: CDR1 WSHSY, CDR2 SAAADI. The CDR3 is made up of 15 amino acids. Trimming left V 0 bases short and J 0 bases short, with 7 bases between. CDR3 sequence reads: CASSESSVSTDTQYF. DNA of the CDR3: TGCGCCAGCAGTGAGTCAAGCGTTAGCACAGATACGCAGTATTTT.

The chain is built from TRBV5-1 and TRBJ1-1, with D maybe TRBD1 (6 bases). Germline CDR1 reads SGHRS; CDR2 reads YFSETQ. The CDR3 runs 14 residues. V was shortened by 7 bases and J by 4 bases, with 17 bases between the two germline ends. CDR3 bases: TGCGCCAGCGGCTCGGGGGGGCTAGGCACTGAAGCTTTCTTT. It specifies CASGSGGLGTEAFF.

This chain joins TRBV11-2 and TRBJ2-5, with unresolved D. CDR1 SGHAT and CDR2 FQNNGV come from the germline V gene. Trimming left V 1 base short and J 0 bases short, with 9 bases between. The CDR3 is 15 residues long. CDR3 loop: CASSLGLRNQETQYF. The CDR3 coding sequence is TGTGCCAGCAGCTTAGGTCTACGTAACCAAGAGACCCAGTACTTC.

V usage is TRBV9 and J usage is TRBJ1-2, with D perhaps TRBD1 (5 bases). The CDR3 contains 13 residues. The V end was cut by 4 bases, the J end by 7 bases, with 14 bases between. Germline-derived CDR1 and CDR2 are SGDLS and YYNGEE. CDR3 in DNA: TGTGCCAGCAGCCCAGGGTGGGTCGCTGGCTACACCTTC. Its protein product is CASSPGWVAGYTF. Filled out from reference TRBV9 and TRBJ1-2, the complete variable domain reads DSGVTQTPKHLITATGQRVTLRCSPRSGDLSVYWYQQSLDQGLQFLIQYYNGEERAKGNILERFSAQQFPDLHSELNLSSLELGDSALYFCASSPGWVAGYTFGSGTRLTVV.

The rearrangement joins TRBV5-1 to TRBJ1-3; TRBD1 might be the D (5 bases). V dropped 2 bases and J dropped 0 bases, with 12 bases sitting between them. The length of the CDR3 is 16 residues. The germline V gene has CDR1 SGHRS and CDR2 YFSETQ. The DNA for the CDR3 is TGCGCCAGCAGCTTTGGGGCTCAGGGCTCTGGAAACACCATATATTTT. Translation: CASSFGAQGSGNTIYF.

The CDR3 loop is CASSPEGGMNQPQHF. The CDR3 DNA sequence: TGTGCCAGCAGCCCCGAAGGAGGGATGAATCAGCCCCAGCATTTT. The chain recombines TRBV3-1 (or the pseudogene TRBV3-2) with TRBJ1-5; D not resolved. Germline V lookup: CDR1 LGHDT, CDR2 YNNKEL (reference sequence). The CDR3 contains 15 residues. Trimming took 4 bases from V and 4 from J, leaving 14 bases between them.

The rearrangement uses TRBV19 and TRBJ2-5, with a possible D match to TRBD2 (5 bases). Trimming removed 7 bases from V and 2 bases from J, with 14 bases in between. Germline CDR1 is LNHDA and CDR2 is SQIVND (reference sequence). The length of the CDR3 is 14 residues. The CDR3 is CASTMVGSQETQYF. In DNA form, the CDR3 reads TGTGCCAGTACCATGGTGGGGAGTCAAGAGACCCAGTACTTC.

The CDR3 nucleotides read TGTGCCAGCAACATCGATGGGGGGTCGGTGGGAGATACGCAGTATTTT. Amino acid sequence: CASNIDGGSVGDTQYF. This chain connects TRBV7-2 to TRBJ2-3; D may be TRBD2 (6 bases). V was pared by 7 bases and J by 5 bases, with 22 bases between. This CDR3 region has 16 residues. From germline, CDR1 is SGHTA and CDR2 FQGNSA. Full variable domain (rest looked up from reference TRBV7-2 and TRBJ2-3): GAGVSQSPSNKVTEKGKDVELRCDPISGHTALYWYRQSLGQGLEFLIYFQGNSAPDKSGLPSDRFSAERTGGSVSTLTIQRTQQEDSAVYLCASNIDGGSVGDTQYFGPGTRLTVL.

CDR3 in DNA: TGCAGCGTTGCGGGAGGACAGTTCAGCTCTGGAAACACCATATATTTT. It is translated as CSVAGGQFSSGNTIYF. The V and J genes are TRBV29-1 and TRBJ1-3, with TRBD1 as a possible D gene (6 bases). The CDR3 is 16 amino acids. CDR1 is SQVTM, CDR2 ANQGSEA, per germline. V was shortened by 4 bases and J by 0 bases, with 16 bases between the two germline ends.